These 15 T cell receptor beta chains share one sample of origin, sequenced in a study of T cells in Graves' hyperthyroidism and ophthalmopathy. RNA transcripts were the template for amplifying TCR beta CDR3 regions. The study used the HTBI primer set for a first-round RT-PCR of the TCR CDR3. MiXCR, run by TCRdb on the multiplex PCR reads, gives a single entry per CDR3 protein. Among a few hundred thousand distinct CDR3 sequences listed, 46% were seen once. Material: peripheral blood or thyroid tissue (not recorded which). These receptors came from an adult woman with Graves' disease, either hyperthyroidism or ophthalmopathy (not recorded which).

Concerning this clonotype itself: No conserved phenylalanine or tryptophan is present at the end of the CDR3, so a read error is the likely explanation. Because the CDR3's place on the DNA is in doubt, the DNA is left out and the CDR3 is given as listed by TCRdb. This rearrangement joins TRBV10-2 to TRBJ1-5; no DNA check was done on the table's D call, TRBD1. Germline V gene sequence: CDR1 WSHSY, CDR2 SAAADI. The CDR3 is 15 amino acids in total, end residues counted. The CDR3: CASSGNPGGNQPQLC.

This clonotype has at least ten counts. The chain joins TRBV5-1 to TRBJ2-2; possibly TRBD2 for D (6 bases). Germline V gene sequence: CDR1 SGHRS, CDR2 YFSETQ. This CDR3 is built from 16 residues. With 7 bases removed from V and 7 bases from J, the gap between germline ends came to 23 bases. CDR3 DNA sequence: TGCGCCAGCGGAACTTTATTCCGGGAGCGGTTCGGGGAGCTGTTTTTT. Protein sequence: CASGTLFRERFGELFF.

The V and J genes are TRBV10-3 and TRBJ1-4; TRBD1 agrees at 9 bases. CDR3 length: 13 residues. Germline V gene lookup returns CDR1 ENHRY and CDR2 SYGVKD. The junction had 7 bases not matched to a gene; V was cut back by 9 bases and J by 8 bases. CDR3 coding DNA: TGTGCCATTTCCGGGACAGGGATCGAAAAACTGTTTTTT. Encoded protein: CAISGTGIEKLFF.

The chain uses TRBV6-5 and TRBJ2-7, with unresolved D. Germline values: CDR1 MNHEY, CDR2 SVGAGI. This CDR3 is 13 amino acids long. V was shortened by 0 bases and J by 4 bases, with 7 bases between the two germline ends. The CDR3 loop is CASSYSWGYEQYF. The CDR3 coding sequence is TGTGCCAGCAGTTACTCGTGGGGTTACGAGCAGTACTTC.

Worth noting for this clonotype: A much larger clone sits a single nucleotide away, making a read error possible. This rearrangement joins TRBV4-2 to TRBJ2-7; D is unresolved. CDR1 and CDR2 from the germline V gene are LGHNA and YNFKEQ. The CDR3 covers 13 residues. CDR3 loop: CASSHADAYERYF. The CDR3 coding sequence is TGTGCCAGCAGTCATGCGGACGCATACGAGCGGTACTTC.

The rearrangement uses TRBV29-1 and TRBJ1-2, with TRBD1 matching 10 bases. The V and J ends lost 5 bases and 6 bases, in that order; junction bases with no gene match: 6. The CDR3 covers 13 residues. CDR1 is SQVTM and CDR2 is ANQGSEA in the germline V gene. CDR3 DNA: TGCAGCGTTACCGGGACAGGGGCGGATGGCTACACCTTC. Protein: CSVTGTGADGYTF. Full variable domain (rest looked up from reference TRBV29-1 and TRBJ1-2): SAVISQKPSRDICQRGTSLTIQCQVDSQVTMMFWYRQQPGQSLTLIATANQGSEATYESGFVIDKFPISRPNLTFSTLTVSNMSPEDSSIYLCSVTGTGADGYTFGSGTRLTVV.

Worth noting for this clonotype: The final CDR3 position lacks the conserved phenylalanine or tryptophan, pointing to a likely read error. The chain employs TRBV7-2 and TRBJ2-2; D is tentatively TRBD1 or TRBD2 (5 bases each). V lost 7 bases and J 6 bases, leaving 18 bases between the germline ends. This CDR3 spans 15 amino acids. The germline gives CDR1 SGHTA, CDR2 FQGNSA. The CDR3 sequence is CASMPGLQPAGELFL. CDR3 bases: TGTGCCAGCATGCCGGGGCTCCAGCCCGCCGGGGAGCTGTTTCTT.

CDR3 residues: CASSQQDSAEQYF. In nucleotides, the CDR3 is TGTGCCAGCAGCCAACAGGACAGTGCTGAGCAGTACTTC. The chain employs TRBV7-2 and TRBJ2-7; TRBD1 might be the D (6 bases). This CDR3 has 13 residues. V was pared by 5 bases and J by 7 bases, with 15 bases between. The germline V gene encodes CDR1 SGHTA and CDR2 FQGNSA.

This clonotype was counted many times. The CDR3 reads CASSPNDGRRTEAFF. The CDR3 DNA is TGTGCCAGCAGCCCAAACGATGGGAGGCGGACTGAAGCTTTCTTT. The genes are TRBV7-3 and TRBJ1-1; D ambiguous. This CDR3 has 15 residues. The germline V and J ends were trimmed by 5 bases and 5 bases, with 18 bases remaining between them. Germline lookup yields CDR1 SGHTA and CDR2 FQGTGA.

V is TRBV7-9 and J is TRBJ2-5; D gene uncertain. V lost 5 bases to trimming and J lost 3 bases, with 13 bases between them. The V gene's germline CDR1 is SEHNR and CDR2 FQNEAQ (reference sequence). The CDR3 sequence is 14 residues long. For the CDR3, the DNA is TGTGCCAGCAGCGTGTCCAGTGGGGAAGAGACCCAGTACTTC. Protein product: CASSVSSGEETQYF.

This chain joins TRBV7-9 and TRBJ1-6; no reliable D call. CDR1 is SEHNR and CDR2 is FQNEAQ in the germline V gene (reference sequence). Trimming shortened V by 5 bases and J by 16 bases, and 21 bases separated the two germline ends. CDR3 length: 14 amino acids. The CDR3 is CASSTRPTGFPLHF. In DNA form, the CDR3 reads TGTGCCAGCAGCACGAGACCGACCGGATTCCCGCTCCACTTT. The whole variable domain, filled in from reference TRBV7-9 and TRBJ1-6, reads DTGVSQNPRHKITKRGQNVTFRCDPISEHNRLYWYRQTLGQGPEFLTYFQNEAQLEKSRLLSDRFSAERPKGSFSTLEIQRTEQGDSAMYLCASSTRPTGFPLHFGNGTRLTVT.

As regards this clonotype: One junction end disagrees with the germline gene, perhaps due to a read error. The chain links TRBV10-3 to TRBJ2-1, with 10 bases aligning to TRBD1. CDR1 and CDR2 from the germline V gene are ENHRY and SYGVKD. The CDR3 contains 14 residues. CDR3 in amino acids: CAINKGQGYNEQLF. As DNA, the CDR3 is TGTGCCATCAACAAGGGACAGGGGTACAATGAGCAGCTCTTC.

V and J are TRBV7-3 and TRBJ2-7, with 9 bases that match TRBD2. The CDR3 contains 17 residues. J gave up 7 bases and V 2 bases, and 15 bases lay outside the gene matches. Germline V gene sequence: CDR1 SGHTA, CDR2 FQGTGA. The CDR3 nucleotides read TGTGCCAGCAGCTTAGTGGGACTAGCCCTCTCCCTTGGGGAGCAGTACTTC. This gives the protein CASSLVGLALSLGEQYF.

Many counts were recorded for this clonotype. The chain employs TRBV19 and TRBJ1-5, with D perhaps matching TRBD1 (5 bases). The CDR3 is made up of 15 amino acids. Germline CDR1 and CDR2: LNHDA and SQIVND (reference sequence). V was pared by 7 bases and J by 2 bases, with 15 bases between. CDR3 loop: CASTLGRVGNQPQHF. CDR3 bases: TGTGCCAGTACCCTGGGCAGGGTCGGCAATCAGCCCCAGCATTTT.

This clonotype was picked up a small number of times. The rearrangement joins TRBV2 to TRBJ1-6; no reliable D call. CDR1 and CDR2 (germline): SNHLY, FYNNEI. Trimming took off 4 bases at V and 5 bases at J, with 9 bases between the two ends. The length of the CDR3 is 14 residues. CDR3: CASSVREDNSPLHF. Here the CDR3 DNA reads TGTGCCAGCAGTGTCCGGGAAGATAATTCACCCCTCCACTTT. The entire variable domain, with the rest obtained from reference TRBV2 and TRBJ1-6, is as follows: EPEVTQTPSHQVTQMGQEVILRCVPISNHLYFYWYRQILGQKVEFLVSFYNNEISEKSEIFDDQFSVERPDGSNFTLKIRSTKLEDSAMYFCASSVREDNSPLHFGNGTRLTVT.